A single T cell receptor (beta chain) is shown here with its context. Per germline, CDR1 LNHNV and CDR2 YYDKDF (reference sequence). The CDR3 consists of 15 residues. The J segment lost 5 bases and the V segment lost 8 bases, leaving 7 bases of the junction unmatched. The data were taken from a study of blood T cell repertoires in COVID-19. About the study: The cDNA or gDNA used as material had been derived from T cells, B-cell-depleted T cells, or PBMCs.

Profiled with immunoSEQ multiplex PCR; TCRdb holds only in-frame clones, not every one. Of some 200,000 clones in the sample, roughly four fifths were seen once. Participants' reported clinical history set cohort assignment. Sequenced input: PBMCs or T cells enriched from blood (not recorded which). The genes are TRBV15 and TRBJ2-5; TRBD2 aligns across 14 bases. This TCR was recovered from a man in his forties or fifties who had recovered from COVID-19. CDR3 DNA: TGTGCCACCTCGGGACTAGCGGGAGCAGCGGAGACCCAGTACTTC. Translating it yields CATSGLAGAAETQYF.